The 27 T cell receptor beta chains in this list originate from one sample, sequenced in a study of early T cells in non-severe SARS-CoV-2 infection. A single record per CDR3 protein comes from TCRdb applying MiXCR to the 5' RACE reads. The data contain 75,000 to 100,000 distinct CDR3 sequences, 16% of them seen just once; the ten biggest clones take up about 1.3%. The sequencing sample was made of whole blood. Receptor source: an adult who was a healthcare worker with PCR-confirmed SARS-CoV-2 infection or an uninfected control (not recorded which).

This clonotype occurred many times. The J gene is TRBJ1-6, the V gene TRBV30; D unclear. The CDR3 runs 14 residues. Trimming took 4 bases from V and 7 from J, leaving 14 bases between them. In germline, CDR1 is GTSNPN, CDR2 SVGIG (reference sequence). The chain's CDR3 is CAWMPDSGNSPLHF. The CDR3 DNA reads TGTGCCTGGATGCCGGACTCGGGGAATTCACCCCTCCACTTT.

This clonotype was counted a few times. The CDR3 nucleotides read TGTGCCACGACACAACTCACAGATACGCAGTATTTT. Translating gives CATTQLTDTQYF. The chain is built from TRBV11-2 and TRBJ2-3, with no clear D. This CDR3 is built from 12 residues. Germline-derived CDR1 and CDR2 are SGHAT and FQNNGV. Trimming left V 10 bases short and J 2 bases short, with 10 bases between.

J is TRBJ1-1 and V is TRBV11-2; TRBD1 is a possible D gene (5 bases). This CDR3 contains 17 residues. Germline values: CDR1 SGHAT, CDR2 FQNNGV. Between the trimmed V and J ends, which lost 1 base and 4 bases, there was a span of 19 bases. CDR3: CASSLAPGAGEGTEAFF. CDR3 nucleotides: TGTGCCAGCAGCTTAGCCCCTGGGGCGGGGGAGGGCACTGAAGCTTTCTTT.

The chain has TRBV5-5 and TRBJ1-2; D perhaps matches TRBD1 (6 bases). The germline CDR1 and CDR2 sequences are SGHKS and YYEKEE (reference sequence). The CDR3 extends over 13 amino acids. Trimming shortened V by 4 bases and J by 4 bases, and 11 bases separated the two germline ends. The DNA of the CDR3 is TGTGCCAGCAGCAAGACAGGAATCTATGGCTACACCTTC. As protein: CASSKTGIYGYTF.

This clonotype has a handful of counts. This chain connects TRBV6-6 to TRBJ2-3; TRBD1 aligns across 8 bases. The J segment lost 4 bases and the V segment lost 2 bases, leaving 8 bases of the junction unmatched. Germline CDR1 is MNHNY and CDR2 is SVGAGI (reference sequence). The CDR3 sequence is 16 residues long. The CDR3 region has the DNA TGTGCCAGCAGTTACGCCGGACAGGGAGGAGCAGATACGCAGTATTTT. As protein: CASSYAGQGGADTQYF.

The chain uses TRBV5-1 and TRBJ2-4, with 9 bases lining up with TRBD2. The CDR3 consists of 16 residues. The germline V gene has CDR1 SGHRS and CDR2 YFSETQ. J gave up 1 base and V 0 bases, and 2 bases lay outside the gene matches. CDR3 sequence (DNA): TGCGCCAGCAGCTTGGTAGCGGGAGTGGCCAAAAACATTCAGTACTTC. Amino acid sequence: CASSLVAGVAKNIQYF.

This clonotype has ten or more counts. V usage is TRBV29-1 and J usage is TRBJ1-1, with D uncertain. Per the germline V gene, CDR1 is SQVTM and CDR2 is ANQGSEA. CDR3 size: 10 residues. With 5 bases removed from V and 1 base from J, the gap between germline ends came to 2 bases. DNA of the CDR3: TGCAGCGTTCAGAACACTGAAGCTTTCTTT. This gives the protein CSVQNTEAFF.

This clonotype occurred many times. The chain links TRBV6-2 or TRBV6-3 to TRBJ2-7; the D call may be TRBD1 or TRBD2 (5 bases each). There are 14 residues in the CDR3. Germline values: CDR1 MNHEY, CDR2 SVGEGT. V lost 4 bases and J 2 bases, leaving 12 bases between the germline ends. CDR3 region: CASSSGTATYEQYF. DNA for the CDR3: TGTGCCAGCAGTTCCGGGACGGCAACCTACGAGCAGTACTTC.

The chain is built from TRBV5-6 and TRBJ2-5; D is unclear. The CDR3 extends over 13 amino acids. V was clipped by 0 bases and J by 4 bases, with 7 bases between them. Germline lookup yields CDR1 SGHDT and CDR2 YYEEEE. CDR3 DNA: TGTGCCAGCAGCTTGGCCTCGGCAGAGACCCAGTACTTC. Translation gives CASSLASAETQYF.

This chain connects TRBV27 to TRBJ1-1, with 9 bases matching TRBD1. The CDR3 totals 14 residues. The junction had 5 bases not matched to a gene; V was cut back by 4 bases and J by 5 bases. Per the germline V gene, CDR1 is MNHEY and CDR2 is SMNVEV (reference sequence). This CDR3 is CASSSRQGVTEAFF. The CDR3 DNA reads TGTGCCAGCAGTTCCCGACAGGGGGTGACTGAAGCTTTCTTT.

V usage is TRBV28 and J usage is TRBJ1-2, with D unclear. In germline, CDR1 is MDHEN, CDR2 SYDVKM. The V and J ends lost 5 bases and 8 bases respectively, with 15 bases between them. The CDR3 is made up of 13 amino acids. The chain's CDR3 is CASSELGLRGYTF. Here the CDR3 DNA reads TGTGCCAGCAGTGAACTAGGGTTGCGGGGCTACACCTTC.

This chain links TRBV6-6 with TRBJ2-5, with TRBD1 identical over 8 bases. Germline V gene data show CDR1 as MNHNY and CDR2 as SVGAGI (reference sequence). The CDR3 spans 15 residues. V lost 5 bases and J lost 5; bases outside the gene matches: 10. The CDR3 loop is CASSPLQGAEETQYF. The CDR3 nucleotides are TGTGCCAGCAGTCCCCTGCAGGGGGCGGAGGAGACCCAGTACTTC.

The chain recombines TRBV7-2 with TRBJ2-1, with D possibly matching TRBD2 (7 bases). The germline V gene encodes CDR1 SGHTA and CDR2 FQGNSA. CDR3 size: 13 residues. V was trimmed by 5 bases and J by 13 bases, leaving 18 bases between them. The CDR3 DNA reads TGTGCCAGCAGCGCCGGGGGGCGGGAGAATCAGTTCTTC. Protein: CASSAGGRENQFF.

Note on this clonotype: One end of the junction fails to match germline, which may point to a read error. V and J are TRBV7-2 and TRBJ1-2; D unclear. Germline assignment: CDR1 SGHTA and CDR2 FQGNSA. The CDR3 length is 13 residues. CDR3 sequence: CASSSGQGYGHTF. The CDR3 nucleotides are TGTGCCAGCAGCTCAGGCCAAGGTTATGGCCACACCTTC.

There are many counts of this clonotype. The chain uses TRBV29-1 and TRBJ2-5; D gene ambiguous. Trimming stripped 0 bases from V and 5 bases from J, with 7 bases between. Germline CDR1 is SQVTM and CDR2 is ANQGSEA. The CDR3 contains 12 residues. CDR3 sequence: CSVEDAYETQYF. The CDR3 DNA reads TGCAGCGTTGAAGATGCATATGAGACCCAGTACTTC.

Concerning this clonotype itself: At one boundary the junction diverges from the germline segment, which might be a read error. CDR3: CASSLAGTGGDEQFF. DNA for the CDR3: TGTGCCAGCAGCTTGGCCGGGACAGGGGGCGATGAGCAATTCTTC. The rearrangement joins TRBV7-9 to TRBJ2-1; 12 bases map to TRBD1. This CDR3 has 15 residues. The germline V gene encodes CDR1 SEHNR and CDR2 FQNEAQ (reference sequence).

This clonotype showed up just a few times. CDR3 in DNA: TGTGCCAGCAGCCGCCAGGGGCGAGATACGCAGTATTTT. Translation: CASSRQGRDTQYF. The chain couples TRBV3-1 to TRBJ2-3; the D gene is possibly TRBD1 (6 bases). The CDR3 totals 13 residues. CDR1 and CDR2 from the germline V gene are LGHDT and YNNKEL (reference sequence). V was shortened by 4 bases and J by 5 bases, with 10 bases between the two germline ends.

This chain links TRBV7-2 with TRBJ1-1, with 7 bases identical to TRBD1. CDR1 is SGHTA and CDR2 is FQGNSA in the germline V gene. The CDR3 extends over 16 amino acids. The V segment lost 1 base and the J segment 5 bases; nucleotides outside the gene matches: 10. For the CDR3, the DNA is TGTGCCAGCAGCTTAGGTGGGAAGGGGGCTCGGACTGAAGCTTTCTTT. It translates to CASSLGGKGARTEAFF.

This clonotype was recorded a few times. The V call is TRBV6-5, the J call TRBJ1-5; weak D call: TRBD1 (5 bases). The germline V gene has CDR1 MNHEY and CDR2 SVGAGI. CDR3 length: 13 residues. V was shortened by 5 bases and J by 6 bases, with 11 bases between the two germline ends. In nucleotides, the CDR3 is TGTGCCAGCAGTCGGGGGGTCGGTCAGCCCCAGCATTTT. This encodes CASSRGVGQPQHF.

This clonotype was counted many times. V gene TRBV28 combines with J gene TRBJ2-7; TRBD1 is a possible D gene (5 bases). The CDR3 spans 13 residues. CDR1 is MDHEN and CDR2 is SYDVKM in the germline V gene. Trimming shortened V by 7 bases and J by 0 bases, and 10 bases separated the two germline ends. The CDR3 coding sequence is TGTGCCAGCACCAGGGTCTTCTCCTACGAGCAGTACTTC. As protein: CASTRVFSYEQYF. Supplemented by reference TRBV28 and TRBJ2-7, the full variable domain reads DVKVTQSSRYLVKRTGEKVFLECVQDMDHENMFWYRQDPGLGLRLIYFSYDVKMKEKGDIPEGYSVSREKKERFSLILESASTNQTSMYLCASTRVFSYEQYFGPGTRLTVT.

This clonotype was counted many times. The V and J genes are TRBV18 and TRBJ1-2; D is perhaps TRBD1 (6 bases). The CDR3 loop spans 14 amino acids. CDR1 and CDR2 (germline): KGHSH, LQKENI. Trimming removed 3 bases from V and 3 bases from J, with 11 bases in between. The chain's CDR3 is CASSPSPGDYGYTF. The CDR3 coding sequence is TGTGCCAGCTCACCCTCCCCAGGGGACTATGGCTACACCTTC.

There are many counts of this clonotype. The CDR3 DNA follows: TGTGCCTCGACGGGGGGACAGAGTAATTCACCCCTCCACTTT. Amino acids: CASTGGQSNSPLHF. V usage is TRBV7-9 and J usage is TRBJ1-6, with TRBD1 matching over 7 bases. The germline V gene encodes CDR1 SEHNR and CDR2 FQNEAQ (reference sequence). This CDR3 is built from 14 residues. The V segment lost 11 bases and the J segment 6 bases; nucleotides outside the gene matches: 10. Combining the CDR3 with reference TRBV7-9 and TRBJ1-6 gives the whole variable domain DTGVSQNPRHKITKRGQNVTFRCDPISEHNRLYWYRQTLGQGPEFLTYFQNEAQLEKSRLLSDRFSAERPKGSFSTLEIQRTEQGDSAMYLCASTGGQSNSPLHFGNGTRLTVT.

This clonotype was recorded at least ten times. The gene calls are TRBV12-3 or TRBV12-4 and TRBJ1-1; D remains unclear. This CDR3 region has 13 residues. V lost 3 bases, J lost 1 base, and 6 bases lay in between. CDR3 amino acids: CASSFQKNTEAFF. CDR3 nucleotide sequence: TGTGCCAGCAGTTTCCAAAAGAACACTGAAGCTTTCTTT.

Only a few counts were recorded for this clonotype. In DNA, the CDR3 is TGTGCCAGCAGTTTAGTGGGACAGGGGTCCTACGAGCAGTACTTC. As protein: CASSLVGQGSYEQYF. The chain joins TRBV27 to TRBJ2-7, with 10 bases matching TRBD1. The V segment lost 2 bases and the J segment 1 base; nucleotides outside the gene matches: 2. The CDR3 is 15 residues long. Germline V gene sequence: CDR1 MNHEY, CDR2 SMNVEV (reference sequence).

V is TRBV18 and J is TRBJ2-5, with D perhaps given as TRBD1 or TRBD2 (5 bases each). Germline lookup yields CDR1 KGHSH and CDR2 LQKENI. The V and J ends lost 3 bases and 4 bases respectively, with 12 bases between them. The CDR3 is 14 amino acids. The CDR3, as DNA: TGTGCCAGCTCACCCGAGGGGCGCGGAGAGACCCAGTACTTC. It specifies CASSPEGRGETQYF.

The rearrangement joins TRBV28 to TRBJ2-2; 8 bases are a match to TRBD2. Germline CDR1 reads MDHEN; CDR2 reads SYDVKM. V gave up 10 bases and J gave up 3 bases; unmatched junction bases: 13. There are 16 residues in the CDR3. CDR3 coding DNA: TGTGCCATCCCTCGGGTTAGCGGGACTCACACCGGGGAGCTGTTTTTT. Residues: CAIPRVSGTHTGELFF.

This CDR3 is CAWSGNEQYF. Written as DNA, the CDR3 is TGTGCCTGGAGTGGGAACGAGCAGTACTTC. The J gene is TRBJ2-7, the V gene TRBV30; D unresolved. The CDR3 is made up of 10 amino acids. V was pared by 1 base and J by 5 bases, with 3 bases between. Germline V gene data show CDR1 as GTSNPN and CDR2 as SVGIG (reference sequence).